This TCR beta chain was found in a study of post-analysis software for immune sequencing data. Study in general: There were relapsing-remitting, secondary progressive and progressive-relapsing multiple sclerosis among the disease courses included.

A remark on this clonotype: Its antigen is currently unknown.

Included in the TCR beta cDNA libraries were unique molecular identifiers. T cells, about 0.9 to 11 million of them, yielded some 510,000 cDNA molecules. TCRdb called the PCR reads again in MiXCR, with one record for every CDR3 protein. Among some 690,000 distinct CDR3 sequences, roughly 30% were seen once, and the ten largest hold roughly 0.53%. The CDR3 consists of 15 residues. After removal of 4 bases from V and 3 bases from J, the junction contained 4 bases not matched to a gene. Germline V CDR1 and CDR2: SGHRS, YFSETQ. Findings and limits, study-wide: There were five TRBV segments more frequent in patients than controls, and TRBV5-6, TRBV5-1 and TRBV20-1 were among them. Significantly lower normalized Chao1 diversity was seen in multiple sclerosis patients than in controls. Those samples that were prepared in the same batch co-clustered strongly by F measure.

The sequencing sample was made of blood. The chain combines TRBV5-1 with TRBJ2-2; 9 bases align to TRBD1. The origin of this receptor is a girl aged 10 to 17 with multiple sclerosis. CDR3 sequence (DNA): TGCGCCAGCAGCCGGGACAGGGCCCACACCGGGGAGCTGTTTTTT. This gives the protein CASSRDRAHTGELFF.